One and the same sample provided the 13 T cell receptor beta chains below, sequenced in a study of T cell responses to AZD1222 COVID-19 vaccine. Produced via immunoSEQ multiplex PCR; TCRdb's table is partial and in-frame only. The data show 90,000 to 150,000 clones, with under 85% seen just once and less than 8% held by the top ten. The sample consisted of peripheral blood, taken on day 0 of AZD1222 vaccination. The receptors here all came from an adult in good health.

There are many counts of this clone. The rearrangement links TRBV12-5 to TRBJ1-2; tentative D call: TRBD1 (5 bases). CDR1 LGHNT and CDR2 FRNRAP come from the germline V gene. V dropped 1 base and J dropped 2 bases, with 11 bases sitting between them. The CDR3 totals 15 residues. The CDR3 bases are TGTGCTAGTGGTTTGGGGACAAGGTCGAACTATGGCTACACCTTC. Protein product: CASGLGTRSNYGYTF. Using reference TRBV12-5 and TRBJ1-2 for the parts outside the CDR3, the full variable domain is DARVTQTPRHKVTEMGQEVTMRCQPILGHNTVFWYRQTMMQGLELLAYFRNRAPLDDSGMPKDRFSAEMPDATLATLKIQPSEPRDSAVYFCASGLGTRSNYGYTFGSGTRLTVV.

V gene TRBV19 combines with J gene TRBJ2-7, with D uncertain. CDR3 length: 12 residues. Germline loops: CDR1 LNHDA, CDR2 SQIVND (reference sequence). Trimming stripped 5 bases from V and 1 base from J, with 6 bases between. The CDR3 loop is CASSAPSYEQYF. CDR3 DNA sequence: TGTGCCAGTAGTGCCCCTTCCTACGAGCAGTACTTC. The full variable domain, completed using reference TRBV19 and TRBJ2-7, is DGGITQSPKYLFRKEGQNVTLSCEQNLNHDAMYWYRQDPGQGLRLIYYSQIVNDFQKGDIAEGYSVSREKKESFPLTVTSAQKNPTAFYLCASSAPSYEQYFGPGTRLTVT.

The V and J genes are TRBV7-8 and TRBJ2-2, with TRBD2 matching 14 bases. Germline CDR1 SGHVS, CDR2 FQNEAQ. Trimming took 5 bases from V and 4 from J; bases not matched to a gene: 15. The CDR3 consists of 20 residues. CDR3 in amino acids: CASSPLWTSGGYGGTGELFF. In nucleotides, the CDR3 is TGTGCCAGCAGCCCCCTTTGGACTAGCGGGGGGTATGGAGGCACCGGGGAGCTGTTTTTT.

This clone appeared once. CDR3 coding DNA: TGTGCCAGCAGCATGTTAGGGAGCACAGATACGCAGTATTTT. Protein: CASSMLGSTDTQYF. This sequence joins TRBV7-2 and TRBJ2-3; D ambiguous. The V and J ends lost 5 bases and 0 bases respectively, with 9 bases between them. This CDR3 has 14 residues. Germline CDR1 SGHTA, CDR2 FQGNSA.

This clone has more than one count but fewer than ten. This chain joins TRBV23-1 and TRBJ1-1, with 9 bases matching TRBD1. TRBV23-1 is given ORF status, its function remaining uncertain. Trimming removed 0 bases from V and 3 bases from J; junction bases left unmatched: 11. This CDR3 has 18 residues. The CDR3: CASSQSRDRVTGDTEAFF. The CDR3 coding sequence is TGCGCCAGCAGTCAATCGAGGGACAGGGTGACCGGGGACACTGAAGCTTTCTTT.

The chain joins TRBV28 to TRBJ1-6, with 10 bases identical to TRBD1. The CDR3 runs 15 residues. CDR1 and CDR2 from the germline V gene are MDHEN and SYDVKM. J was trimmed by 8 bases and V by 4 bases; bases with no gene match: 5. CDR3 region: CASSSAGTGDSPLHF. CDR3 sequence (DNA): TGTGCCAGCAGTTCCGCCGGGACAGGGGATTCACCCCTCCACTTT. Based on the CDR3 plus reference TRBV28 and TRBJ1-6, the full variable domain is DVKVTQSSRYLVKRTGEKVFLECVQDMDHENMFWYRQDPGLGLRLIYFSYDVKMKEKGDIPEGYSVSREKKERFSLILESASTNQTSMYLCASSSAGTGDSPLHFGNGTRLTVT.

The rearrangement joins TRBV7-2 to TRBJ2-7; D unresolved. The CDR3 has 13 amino acids. Germline V gives CDR1 SGHTA, CDR2 FQGNSA. V was trimmed by 5 bases and J by 4 bases, leaving 12 bases between them. CDR3 nucleotides: TGTGCCAGCAGCCCGCCCGGCGTATACGAGCAGTACTTC. Amino acid sequence: CASSPPGVYEQYF. The whole variable domain, remainder taken from reference TRBV7-2 and TRBJ2-7, is GAGVSQSPSNKVTEKGKDVELRCDPISGHTALYWYRQSLGQGLEFLIYFQGNSAPDKSGLPSDRFSAERTGGSVSTLTIQRTQQEDSAVYLCASSPPGVYEQYFGPGTRLTVT.

CDR3 sequence: CASSELRAEKLFF. DNA for the CDR3: TGTGCCAGCAGTGAATTAAGGGCTGAAAAACTGTTTTTT. This sequence joins TRBV6-1 and TRBJ1-4; no definite D call. The CDR3 has 13 residues. Trimming removed 2 bases at V and 7 bases at J, with 8 bases between. From germline, CDR1 is MNHNS and CDR2 SASEGT.

This clone was seen just once. The chain combines TRBV4-1 with TRBJ2-5, with D perhaps TRBD2 (6 bases). Trimming pared 7 bases from V and 1 base from J, leaving 22 bases between. CDR1 MGHRA and CDR2 YSYEKL come from the germline V gene. The CDR3 has 17 residues. CDR3 residues: CASTPVGKRLGQETQYF. Written as DNA, the CDR3 is TGCGCCAGCACACCCGTCGGAAAGAGACTAGGCCAAGAGACCCAGTACTTC.

This rearrangement joins TRBV29-1 to TRBJ1-5; 7 bases match TRBD1. V shed 5 bases and J 2 bases; nucleotides not matched to a gene: 6. Germline V gene lookup returns CDR1 SQVTM and CDR2 ANQGSEA. The CDR3 sequence is 14 residues long. The CDR3, as DNA: TGCAGCGTTAAAGGGGGCAAGGGCAATCAGCCCCAGCATTTT. Its translation is CSVKGGKGNQPQHF.

J is TRBJ1-2 and V is TRBV28; TRBD1 agrees at 7 bases. The length of the CDR3 is 16 residues. The trim removed 3 bases at V and 7 bases at J, leaving 14 bases unmatched. The germline V gene has CDR1 MDHEN and CDR2 SYDVKM. The DNA of the CDR3 is TGTGCCAGCAGTTTGACAGGGAATTTGGGGCACTCTGGCTACACCTTC. The encoded protein is CASSLTGNLGHSGYTF.

A single count supports this clone. Other DNA sequences in the sample encode the same CDR3. The rearrangement joins TRBV6-5 to TRBJ2-7; D is ambiguous. The germline gives CDR1 MNHEY, CDR2 SVGAGI. Trimming shortened V by 2 bases and J by 1 base, and 6 bases separated the two germline ends. The CDR3 loop spans 13 amino acids. This CDR3 reads CASSYGGSYEQYF. CDR3 nucleotides: TGTGCCAGCAGTTACGGCGGATCCTACGAGCAGTACTTC.

The chain couples TRBV28 to TRBJ1-6; weak D call: TRBD1 (5 bases). CDR3 length: 12 amino acids. Germline CDR1 and CDR2: MDHEN and SYDVKM. Trimming removed 6 bases from V and 10 bases from J, with 10 bases in between. The CDR3 sequence is CASSSGGSPLHF. In DNA form, the CDR3 reads TGTGCCAGCAGCTCTGGGGGATCACCCCTCCACTTT.